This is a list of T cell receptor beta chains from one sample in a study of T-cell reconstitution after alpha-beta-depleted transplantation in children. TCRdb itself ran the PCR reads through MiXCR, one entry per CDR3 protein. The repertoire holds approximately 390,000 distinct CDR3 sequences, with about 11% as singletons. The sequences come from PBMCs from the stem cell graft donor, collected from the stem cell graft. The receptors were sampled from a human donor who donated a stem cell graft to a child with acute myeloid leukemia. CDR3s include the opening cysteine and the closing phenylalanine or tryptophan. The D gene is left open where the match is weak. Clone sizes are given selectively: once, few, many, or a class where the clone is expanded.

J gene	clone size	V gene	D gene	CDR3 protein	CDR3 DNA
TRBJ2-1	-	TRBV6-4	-	CASSEQGDYNEQFF	TGTGCCAGCAGCGAACAGGGTGACTACAATGAGCAGTTCTTC
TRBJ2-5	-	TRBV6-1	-	CATLGGSVGTQYF	TGTGCCACCCTTGGGGGGTCAGTTGGGACCCAGTACTTC
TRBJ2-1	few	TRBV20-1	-	CSARDGDRGNEQFF	TGCAGTGCTAGAGATGGGGACCGAGGGAATGAGCAGTTCTTC
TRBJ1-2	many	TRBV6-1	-	CASSRQEANYGYTF	TGTGCCAGCAGCCGTCAGGAGGCTAACTATGGCTACACCTTC
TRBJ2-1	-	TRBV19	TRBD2	CASSLAGGPENEQFF	TGTGCCAGTAGTCTGGCGGGAGGGCCCGAGAATGAGCAGTTCTTC
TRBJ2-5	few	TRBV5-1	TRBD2	CASSRANPSGTETQYF	TGCGCCAGCAGCAGAGCAAATCCTAGCGGGACAGAGACCCAGTACTTC
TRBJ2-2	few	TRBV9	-	CASSPRGDAGELFF	TGTGCCAGCAGCCCTCGGGGAGACGCCGGGGAGCTGTTTTTT
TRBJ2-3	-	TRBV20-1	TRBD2	CSANAGTSGSTDTQYF	TGCAGTGCCAACGCAGGGACTAGCGGGAGTACAGATACGCAGTATTTT
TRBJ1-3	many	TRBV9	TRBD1	CASSATGGSSGNTIYF	TGTGCCAGCAGCGCTACAGGGGGCTCCTCTGGAAACACCATATATTTT
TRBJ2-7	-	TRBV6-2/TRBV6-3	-	CASSYSKFYEQYF	TGTGCCAGCAGTTACTCGAAGTTCTACGAGCAGTACTTC
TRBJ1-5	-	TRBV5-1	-	CASSTSAGNQPQHF	TGCGCCAGCAGCACCTCAGCGGGCAATCAGCCCCAGCATTTT
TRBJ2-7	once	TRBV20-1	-	CSARGPAGLYEQYF	TGCAGTGCTAGAGGGCCAGCGGGCCTCTACGAGCAGTACTTC
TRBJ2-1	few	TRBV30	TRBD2	CAWSSGTSNEQFF	TGTGCCTGGAGTTCCGGGACTAGCAATGAGCAGTTCTTC
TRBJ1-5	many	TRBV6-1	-	CASSDGPGAQHF	TGTGCCAGCAGTGACGGTCCCGGGGCCCAGCATTTT
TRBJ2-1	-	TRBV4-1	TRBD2	CASSQRGGGFSYNEQFF	TGCGCCAGCAGCCAAAGGGGCGGGGGATTCTCCTACAATGAGCAGTTCTTC
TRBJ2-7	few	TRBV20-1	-	CSAPYRGTYEQYF	TGCAGTGCTCCCTATCGGGGAACCTACGAGCAGTACTTC
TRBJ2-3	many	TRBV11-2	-	CASSFPALTDTQYF	TGTGCCAGCAGCTTCCCCGCTCTGACAGATACGCAGTATTTT
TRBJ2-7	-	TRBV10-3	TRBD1	CAISPGTGGYEQYF	TGTGCCATCAGCCCCGGGACAGGGGGCTACGAGCAGTACTTC
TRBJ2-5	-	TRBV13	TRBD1	CASSRQGLSQYF	TGTGCCAGCAGCCGACAGGGATTGTCCCAGTACTTC
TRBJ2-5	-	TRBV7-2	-	CASSLEEVETQYF	TGTGCCAGCAGCTTAGAGGAGGTAGAGACCCAGTACTTC
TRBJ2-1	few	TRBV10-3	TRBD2	CAISVTSGRADQFF	TGTGCCATCAGTGTAACTAGCGGGAGAGCTGATCAGTTCTTC
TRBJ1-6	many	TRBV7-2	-	CASSLGNSPLHF	TGTGCCAGCAGCCTCGGAAATTCACCCCTCCACTTT
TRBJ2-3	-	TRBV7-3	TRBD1	CASSLRGTGFGMDTQYF	TGTGCCAGCAGCTTAAGGGGGACAGGATTTGGAATGGATACGCAGTATTTT
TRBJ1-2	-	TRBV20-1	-	CSALFGQRQAYGYTF	TGCAGTGCTTTATTTGGACAGCGGCAGGCCTATGGCTACACCTTC
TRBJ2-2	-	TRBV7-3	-	CASTMGGAAGELFF	TGTGCCAGCACCATGGGGGGGGCTGCCGGGGAGCTGTTTTTT
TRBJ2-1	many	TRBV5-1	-	CASSLAVSSEQFF	TGCGCCAGCAGCTTGGCCGTTAGCAGTGAGCAGTTCTTC
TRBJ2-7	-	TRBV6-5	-	CASSYWGYEQYF	TGTGCCAGCAGTTACTGGGGTTACGAGCAGTACTTC
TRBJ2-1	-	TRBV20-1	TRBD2	CSADSGRAAYTEQFF	TGCAGTGCTGACAGCGGGAGGGCCGCCTACACTGAGCAGTTCTTC
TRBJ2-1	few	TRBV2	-	CASSLAGLTYNEQFF	TGTGCCAGCAGTTTGGCGGGGCTCACCTACAATGAGCAGTTCTTC
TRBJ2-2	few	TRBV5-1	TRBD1	CASSLRQGTNTGELFF	TGCGCCAGCAGCTTGAGACAGGGAACGAACACCGGGGAGCTGTTTTTT
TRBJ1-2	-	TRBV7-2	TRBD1	CASSLGVDRALNYGYTF	TGTGCCAGCAGCTTAGGGGTGGACAGGGCGCTTAACTATGGCTACACCTTC
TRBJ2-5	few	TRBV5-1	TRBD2	CASSSPSGGLQETQYF	TGCGCCAGCAGCTCCCCTAGCGGGGGCCTCCAAGAGACCCAGTACTTC
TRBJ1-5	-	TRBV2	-	CASSEKWGPNQPQHF	TGTGCCAGCAGTGAAAAGTGGGGCCCGAATCAGCCCCAGCATTTT
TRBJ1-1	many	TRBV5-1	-	CASSFGGRGTEAFF	TGCGCCAGCAGCTTCGGGGGGCGCGGCACTGAAGCTTTCTTT
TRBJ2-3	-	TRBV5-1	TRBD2	CAGSLEVAGYDTQYF	TGCGCCGGCAGCTTGGAGGTAGCGGGATATGATACGCAGTATTTT
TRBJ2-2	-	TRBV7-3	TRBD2	CASSLNTPGLGAGELFF	TGTGCCAGCAGCCTAAATACGCCGGGACTAGGGGCCGGGGAGCTGTTTTTT
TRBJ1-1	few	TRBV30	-	CAWSVPPWGTEAFF	TGTGCCTGGAGTGTGCCCCCCTGGGGGACTGAAGCTTTCTTT
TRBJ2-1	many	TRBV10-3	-	CAITRAADGEQFF	TGTGCCATCACCCGGGCCGCTGACGGTGAGCAGTTCTTC
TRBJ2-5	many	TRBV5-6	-	CASSGTRQETQYF	TGTGCCAGCAGCGGGACAAGGCAAGAGACCCAGTACTTC
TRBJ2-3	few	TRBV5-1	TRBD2	CASSDTAGSTDTQYF	TGCGCCAGCAGCGATACAGCGGGAAGCACAGATACGCAGTATTTT
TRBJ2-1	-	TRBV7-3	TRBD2	CASSSPPGLAGGHPYNEQFF	TGTGCCAGCAGCTCGCCACCGGGACTAGCGGGAGGGCACCCATACAATGAGCAGTTCTTC
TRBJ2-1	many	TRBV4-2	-	CASSQEVTHEQFF	TGTGCCAGCAGCCAAGAAGTGACCCACGAGCAGTTCTTC
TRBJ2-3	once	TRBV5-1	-	CASSLVRADTQYF	TGCGCCAGCAGCTTGGTTAGGGCGGATACGCAGTATTTT
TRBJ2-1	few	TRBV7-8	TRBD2	CASSSTTGLAGMGEQFF	TGTGCCAGCAGCTCTACAACGGGACTAGCGGGAATGGGTGAGCAGTTCTTC
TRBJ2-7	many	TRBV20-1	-	CSATPPTAYEQYF	TGCAGTGCTACCCCACCGACAGCCTACGAGCAGTACTTC
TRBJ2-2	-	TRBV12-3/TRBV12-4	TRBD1	CASTIGTVTGELFF	TGTGCCAGCACCATAGGGACAGTCACCGGGGAGCTGTTTTTT
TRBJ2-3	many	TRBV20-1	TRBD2	CSAWGTTNTDTQYF	TGCAGTGCTTGGGGGACTACCAACACAGATACGCAGTATTTT
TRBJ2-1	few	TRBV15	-	CATSRDLDPAGNEQFF	TGTGCCACCAGCAGAGATCTTGACCCCGCGGGTAATGAGCAGTTCTTC
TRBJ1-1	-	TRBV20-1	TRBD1	CSARTGAKDTEAFF	TGCAGTGCTAGGACAGGGGCGAAGGACACTGAAGCTTTCTTT
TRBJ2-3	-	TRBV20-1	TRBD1	CSAPNRDSHTDTQYF	TGCAGTGCCCCTAACCGGGACAGCCACACAGATACGCAGTATTTT
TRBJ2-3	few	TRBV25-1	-	CASSEYTFADTQYF	TGTGCCAGCAGTGAATACACTTTCGCAGATACGCAGTATTTT
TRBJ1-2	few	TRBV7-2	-	CASSFEALGYTF	TGTGCCAGCAGCTTCGAGGCGCTTGGCTACACCTTC
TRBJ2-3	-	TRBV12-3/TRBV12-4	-	CASSIGPGTDTQYF	TGTGCCAGCAGTATCGGACCGGGCACAGATACGCAGTATTTT
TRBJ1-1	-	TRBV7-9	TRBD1	CASSSHRGVEAEAFF	TGTGCCAGCAGCTCTCACAGGGGGGTCGAGGCTGAAGCTTTCTTT
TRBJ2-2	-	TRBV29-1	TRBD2	CSVSGLAGTGELFF	TGCAGCGTCTCGGGACTAGCGGGCACCGGGGAGCTGTTTTTT